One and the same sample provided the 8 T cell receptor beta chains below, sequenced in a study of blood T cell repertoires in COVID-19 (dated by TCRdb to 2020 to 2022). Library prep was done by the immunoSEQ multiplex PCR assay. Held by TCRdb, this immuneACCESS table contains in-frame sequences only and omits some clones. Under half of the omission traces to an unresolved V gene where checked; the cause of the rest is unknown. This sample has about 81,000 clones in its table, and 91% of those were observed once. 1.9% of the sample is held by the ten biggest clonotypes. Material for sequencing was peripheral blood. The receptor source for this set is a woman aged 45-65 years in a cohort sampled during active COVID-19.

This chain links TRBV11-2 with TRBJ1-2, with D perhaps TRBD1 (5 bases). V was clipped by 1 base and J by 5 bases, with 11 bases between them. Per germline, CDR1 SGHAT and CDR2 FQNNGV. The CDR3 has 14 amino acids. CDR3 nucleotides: TGTGCCAGCAGCTTAGGGGTAGGACATTATGGCTACACCTTC. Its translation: CASSLGVGHYGYTF.

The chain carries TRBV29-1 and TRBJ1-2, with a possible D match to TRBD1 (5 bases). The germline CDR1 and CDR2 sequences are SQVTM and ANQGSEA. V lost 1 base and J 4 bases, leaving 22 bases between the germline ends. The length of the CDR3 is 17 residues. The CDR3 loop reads CSVEGGGNAKPPYGYTF. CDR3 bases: TGCAGCGTTGAAGGGGGCGGTAACGCCAAGCCTCCCTATGGCTACACCTTC.

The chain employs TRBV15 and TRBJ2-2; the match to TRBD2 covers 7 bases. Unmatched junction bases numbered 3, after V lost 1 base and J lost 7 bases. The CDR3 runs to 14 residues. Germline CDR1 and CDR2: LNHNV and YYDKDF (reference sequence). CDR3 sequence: CATSRGSGGGELFF. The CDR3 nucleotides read TGTGCCACCAGCAGAGGCTCGGGGGGCGGGGAGCTGTTTTTT.

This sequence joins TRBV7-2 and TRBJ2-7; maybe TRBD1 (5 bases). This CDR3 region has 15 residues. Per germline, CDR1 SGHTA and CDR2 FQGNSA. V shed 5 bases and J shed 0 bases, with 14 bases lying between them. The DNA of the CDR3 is TGTGCCAGCAGCCAGCAGGACATAAGCTCCTACGAGCAGTACTTC. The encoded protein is CASSQQDISSYEQYF.

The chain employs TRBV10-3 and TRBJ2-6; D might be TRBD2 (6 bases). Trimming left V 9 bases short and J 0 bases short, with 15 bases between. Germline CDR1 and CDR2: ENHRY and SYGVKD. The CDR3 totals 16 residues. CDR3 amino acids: CAMKPGVNSGANVLTF. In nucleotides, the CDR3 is TGTGCCATGAAGCCGGGGGTGAACTCTGGGGCCAACGTCCTGACTTTC.

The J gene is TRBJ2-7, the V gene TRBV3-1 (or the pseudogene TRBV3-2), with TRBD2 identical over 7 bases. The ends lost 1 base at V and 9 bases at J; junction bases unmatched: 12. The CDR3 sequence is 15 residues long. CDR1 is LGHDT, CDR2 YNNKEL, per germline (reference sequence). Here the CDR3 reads CASSQGGGSRAVQYF. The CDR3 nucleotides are TGTGCCAGCAGCCAAGGGGGGGGGAGCCGGGCCGTGCAGTACTTC.

CDR3 in amino acids: CASSFDGALYEQYF. The DNA for the CDR3 is TGTGCCAGCAGCTTTGATGGGGCCCTCTACGAGCAGTACTTC. The V and J genes are TRBV7-8 and TRBJ2-7; tentatively, D is TRBD1 (5 bases). CDR3 size: 14 residues. Looked up from germline, CDR1 is SGHVS and CDR2 is FQNEAQ. Trimming left V 3 bases short and J 3 bases short, with 12 bases between.

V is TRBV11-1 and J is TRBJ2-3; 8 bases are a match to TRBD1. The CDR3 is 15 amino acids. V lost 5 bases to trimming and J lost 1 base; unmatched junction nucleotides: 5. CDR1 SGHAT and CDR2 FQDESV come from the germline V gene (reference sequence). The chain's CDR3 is CASSKKTGGTDTQYF. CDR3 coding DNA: TGTGCCAGCAGCAAGAAGACAGGGGGCACAGATACGCAGTATTTT.